This TCR beta chain comes out of a study of blood T cell repertoires in COVID-19. Study at large: Samples of COVID-19 (acute and convalescent) were obtained from the United States, Italy and Spain. PBMCs, B-cell-depleted T cells, or T cells provided the cDNA or gDNA that made up the material.

Looked up from germline, CDR1 is ENHRY and CDR2 is SYGVKD. The CDR3 totals 18 residues. Trimming removed 4 bases at V and 2 bases at J, with 24 bases between. Per the study methods: Researchers report that nucleated cell counts were estimated from reference gene primer amplification. Measured with immunoSEQ multiplex PCR; TCRdb has only the in-frame clones, and not every one. The DNA was the basis for D and trimming; V, J and clone size are from that table. The data contain around 81,000 clones, over 75% of them seen just once; the ten biggest clones take up 6% to 8.5%. The TCR was taken from a man between 65 and 85 years old with acute or convalescent COVID-19. The chain carries TRBV10-3 and TRBJ2-7; D perhaps matches TRBD1 (5 bases). The source material was peripheral blood. The CDR3 region has the DNA TGTGCCATCAGTGGCCAGGGCATAAGAGCTAAGGGCCCCTACGAGCAGTACTTC. Its protein is CAISGQGIRAKGPYEQYF.